This entry describes one T cell receptor beta chain. The antigen remains unidentified. Only in-frame clones appear in the TCRdb table, and some are missing; sequencing was by immunoSEQ multiplex PCR. Of about 71,000 clones in the sample, about 94% were seen once. This sample is drawn from a study of cytomegalovirus exposure and HLA in healthy donors. Overall study results and limits: Confirmation was obtained in vitro that three CMV-associated chains are specific for CMV antigens. Despite most TCR sequences being rare, some public TCRs occurred in many donors. Clusters of TCRs from the first cohort tended to co-occur in the 90 to 150 validation repertoires (as a later analysis found).

This CDR3 has 16 residues. The V and J ends lost 2 bases and 1 base, in that order; junction bases with no gene match: 3. The germline V gene has CDR1 SGHNT and CDR2 YYREEE (reference sequence). The rearrangement links TRBV5-4 to TRBJ2-5; 12 positions agree with TRBD2. Sequences were obtained from PBMCs. This clonotype was sampled from a young woman in good health and CMV-seronegative. The CDR3 protein is CASSFGLAGSQETQYF. CDR3 in DNA: TGTGCCAGCAGCTTTGGACTAGCGGGGAGCCAAGAGACCCAGTACTTC. Full variable domain (rest looked up from reference TRBV5-4 and TRBJ2-5): ETGVTQSPTHLIKTRGQQVTLRCSSQSGHNTVSWYQQALGQGPQFIFQYYREEENGRGNFPPRFSGLQFPNYSSELNVNALELDDSALYLCASSFGLAGSQETQYFGPGTRLLVL.